This TCR beta chain was captured in a study of T cell repertoires in cytomegalovirus infection. As for the study in general: As its CMV epitopes, the study selected recently identified HLA-C-restricted and well-studied HLA-B-restricted targets. Public TCR beta signature analysis indicated the presence of both CMV infection and matching HLA type.

Each CDR3 protein gets one entry after TCRdb re-called the reads with MiXCR. The sample includes roughly 500,000 distinct CDR3 sequences, 42% of them seen just once. Deletions cut 6 bases from V and 8 bases from J, with 16 bases between. Germline values: CDR1 LGHNA, CDR2 YSLEER. The CDR3 is 13 amino acids. A word on this clonotype: Antigen: not known.

Sequenced here: cultured PBMCs, sampled from culture after CMV antigen stimulation. The TCR was taken from a human donor in good health (CMV status not recorded). Some clones in this sample may be carry-over from other donors' samples. The rearrangement links TRBV4-3 to TRBJ1-2; TRBD1 is a possible D gene (5 bases). The CDR3 protein is CASSPTRVSGYTF. The CDR3 DNA reads TGCGCCAGCAGTCCCACCAGGGTGAGCGGCTACACCTTC.